The next 8 T cell receptor beta chains were all read from a single sample in a study of blood T cell repertoires in COVID-19. Produced via immunoSEQ multiplex PCR; TCRdb's table is partial and in-frame only. The sample consists of about 280,000 clones, nearly 90% of them appearing once. The sample comprised PBMCs or T cells enriched from blood (not recorded which). These receptors came from a young woman with acute COVID-19.

V and J are TRBV7-8 and TRBJ2-1; 10 bases match TRBD2. Looked up from germline, CDR1 is SGHVS and CDR2 is FQNEAQ. J was trimmed by 5 bases and V by 4 bases; bases with no gene match: 14. The CDR3 is 18 amino acids. The CDR3 spells CASSSDLVGLAADNEQFF. CDR3 DNA sequence: TGTGCCAGCAGCTCAGATTTAGTCGGACTAGCGGCGGACAATGAGCAGTTCTTC.

The genes are TRBV23-1 and TRBJ2-7; tentative D call: TRBD2 (5 bases). Being an ORF, TRBV23-1 has a function that is uncertain. The CDR3 contains 16 residues. Trimming stripped 0 bases from V and 6 bases from J, with 18 bases between. CDR3 in amino acids: CASSQSRRVAGSEQYF. The CDR3 DNA reads as TGCGCCAGCAGTCAATCGCGACGGGTTGCGGGTAGCGAGCAGTACTTC.

The chain links TRBV21-1 to TRBJ2-1; whether TRBD2, the table's D call, matches the DNA was not checked. TRBV21-1 is described as a pseudogene. This CDR3 has 20 residues. The CDR3 reads CASSPLSLAGVRALGNEQFF. The CDR3, as DNA: TGTGCCAGCAGTCCCCTCAGTCTAGCGGGAGTTCGGGCTTTAGGCAATGAGCAGTTCTTC.

J is TRBJ2-1 and V is TRBV28; 9 bases map to TRBD2. Per germline, CDR1 MDHEN and CDR2 SYDVKM. V lost 3 bases, J lost 2 bases, and 8 bases stayed unmatched. The CDR3 length is 17 residues. Here the CDR3 reads CASSFIGLAGPYNEQFF. CDR3 bases: TGTGCCAGCAGTTTTATAGGGCTAGCGGGACCCTACAATGAGCAGTTCTTC.

The chain uses TRBV7-8 and TRBJ1-1, with 9 bases matching TRBD1. The CDR3 consists of 18 residues. V lost 1 base, J lost 5 bases, and 14 bases stayed unmatched. The germline gives CDR1 SGHVS, CDR2 FQNEAQ. The CDR3 DNA follows: TGTGCCAGCAGCTTAGTAGCGGGACAGGGTGCAGTGGTGACTGAAGCTTTCTTT. Amino acid sequence: CASSLVAGQGAVVTEAFF.

This chain uses TRBV2 with TRBJ1-2; D perhaps matches TRBD1 (6 bases). Trimming took off 5 bases at V and 7 bases at J, with 11 bases between the two ends. The CDR3 has 12 amino acids. Germline values: CDR1 SNHLY, CDR2 FYNNEI. CDR3 in amino acids: CASSNRARGYTF. CDR3 DNA sequence: TGTGCCAGCAGTAACAGGGCCCGTGGCTACACCTTC.

This clone was picked up one time. This chain links TRBV2 with TRBJ1-3, with 8 bases matching TRBD1. V dropped 4 bases and J dropped 2; count of bases not matched to a gene: 7. The CDR3 length is 16 residues. The germline V gene encodes CDR1 SNHLY and CDR2 FYNNEI. CDR3 bases: TGTGCCAGCAGTGGACAGGGGTATGGGGCTGGAAACACCATATATTTT. Amino acids: CASSGQGYGAGNTIYF.

The rearrangement joins TRBV5-4 to TRBJ2-5, with 7 bases that match TRBD1. Germline lookup yields CDR1 SGHNT and CDR2 YYREEE (reference sequence). With 1 base clipped from V and 2 bases from J, the junction kept 8 bases outside the gene matches. CDR3 size: 16 residues. CDR3 bases: TGTGCCAGCAGCTTGTACACAGGGGTTGGGCAAGAGACCCAGTACTTC. Its protein product is CASSLYTGVGQETQYF.